Included here is one T cell receptor delta chain sequence, with context. The protein held in TCRdb is that of a much larger clone and does not match this DNA's translation at residue 15, likely because of a read error; the protein shown is translated from the DNA. CDR3 length: 20 amino acids. Germline-derived CDR1 and CDR2 are GEAIGNYY and EKD. The entry originates in a study of γδ T cells in repeated Plasmodium falciparum infection. Study as a whole: Age- and gender-matched Australian children served as comparison for malaria-exposed Malian children.

Bulk repertoires came from Vgamma9/Vdelta2+ or Vdelta2-negative gammadelta T cells flow-sorted from PBMC. TCRdb processed the multiplex PCR reads again with the CATT caller. The table records 75,000 to 95,000 delta-chain clones, 0.75% to 1% of them present only once. The rearrangement joins TRDV2 to TRDJ3; 10 bases agree with TRDD3. TCRdb does not report a J gene; here it was assigned by matching the DNA to germline references. The origin of this receptor is a pool of human donors (malaria-infected and uninfected, not separated). The material sequenced was gamma-delta T cells from blood. CDR3 sequence: CACDSTGGSRSSWDARQMFF. CDR3 DNA: TGTGCCTGTGACAGTACTGGGGGATCTAGGAGCTCCTGGGACGCCCGACAGATGTTTTTC.